This note documents a single TCR beta chain sequence. Its target is unknown. These data originate in a study of post-analysis software for immune sequencing data. Study-level background: Secondary progressive, relapsing-remitting and progressive-relapsing multiple sclerosis were among the included disease courses. General observations from the study: The study found TRBV5-6, TRBV5-1 and TRBV20-1 among five or six TRBV segments more frequent in patients than controls. Multiple sclerosis was associated with a significant reduction in normalized Chao1 diversity relative to controls. Same-batch samples co-clustered strongly by F measure.

Unique molecular identifiers featured in each of the TCR beta cDNA libraries. Out of 1 to 10 million T cells, hundreds of thousands of cDNA molecules were generated. TCRdb re-derived calls from the PCR reads in MiXCR, one entry per CDR3 protein. This table has 750,000 to 950,000 distinct CDR3 sequences, approximately 53% appearing once. In germline, CDR1 is WSHSY, CDR2 SAAADI. The CDR3 loop spans 14 amino acids. V lost 5 bases and J lost 2; bases outside the gene matches: 4. The material sequenced was blood. This chain uses TRBV10-2 with TRBJ2-3; TRBD1 agrees at 7 bases. This TCR derives from a girl aged 5 to 17 with multiple sclerosis. The CDR3 bases are TGCGCCAGCAGTAGGGGGCGTATCACAGATACGCAGTATTTT. This encodes CASSRGRITDTQYF.